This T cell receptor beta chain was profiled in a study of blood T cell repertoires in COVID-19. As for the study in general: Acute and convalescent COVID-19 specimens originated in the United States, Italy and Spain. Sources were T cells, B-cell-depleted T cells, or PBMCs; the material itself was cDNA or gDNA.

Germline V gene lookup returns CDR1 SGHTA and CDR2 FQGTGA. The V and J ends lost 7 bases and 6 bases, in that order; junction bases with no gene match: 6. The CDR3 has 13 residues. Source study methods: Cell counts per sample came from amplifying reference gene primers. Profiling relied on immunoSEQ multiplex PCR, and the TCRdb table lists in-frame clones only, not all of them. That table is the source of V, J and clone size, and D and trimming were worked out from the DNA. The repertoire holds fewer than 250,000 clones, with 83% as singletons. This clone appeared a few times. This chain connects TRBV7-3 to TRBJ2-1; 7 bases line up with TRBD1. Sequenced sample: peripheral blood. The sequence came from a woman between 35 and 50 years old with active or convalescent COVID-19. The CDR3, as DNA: TGTGCCAGCACTAACAGGGGAGCCAATGAGCAGTTCTTC. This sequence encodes CASTNRGANEQFF.